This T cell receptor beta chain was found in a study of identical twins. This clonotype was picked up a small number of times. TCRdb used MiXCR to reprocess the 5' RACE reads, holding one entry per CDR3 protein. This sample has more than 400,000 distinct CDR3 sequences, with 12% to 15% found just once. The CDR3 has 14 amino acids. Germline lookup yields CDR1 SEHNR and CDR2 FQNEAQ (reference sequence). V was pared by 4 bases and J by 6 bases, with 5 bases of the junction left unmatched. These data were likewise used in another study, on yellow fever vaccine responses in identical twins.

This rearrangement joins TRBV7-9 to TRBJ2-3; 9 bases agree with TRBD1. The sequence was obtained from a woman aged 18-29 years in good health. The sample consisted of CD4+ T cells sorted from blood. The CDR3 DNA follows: TGTGCCAGCAGCTCACAGGGGGCGATTGATACGCAGTATTTT. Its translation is CASSSQGAIDTQYF. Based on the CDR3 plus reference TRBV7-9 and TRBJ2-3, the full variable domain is DTGVSQNPRHKITKRGQNVTFRCDPISEHNRLYWYRQTLGQGPEFLTYFQNEAQLEKSRLLSDRFSAERPKGSFSTLEIQRTEQGDSAMYLCASSSQGAIDTQYFGPGTRLTVL.